Below are 4 T cell receptor beta chains sequenced from a single sample in a study of identical twins. TCRdb passed the 5' RACE reads through MiXCR, listing each CDR3 protein once. The sample yields hundreds of thousands of distinct CDR3 sequences, around 6% seen once. Sequences were obtained from naive T cells sorted from blood. The receptors shown here come from a man between 18 and 35 years old in good health.

This clonotype was counted between two and nine times. The chain links TRBV5-1 to TRBJ1-3; D remains ambiguous. Germline V gene sequence: CDR1 SGHRS, CDR2 YFSETQ. V lost 0 bases, J lost 4 bases, and 14 bases lay in between. The CDR3 has 16 residues. The CDR3 loop is CASSLGRSLTGNTIYF. CDR3 coding DNA: TGCGCCAGCAGCTTGGGACGGAGTTTGACCGGAAACACCATATATTTT.

This clonotype was seen only a few times. The chain employs TRBV24-1 and TRBJ2-1; 11 bases match TRBD2. CDR3 length: 14 residues. With 7 bases clipped from V and 7 bases from J, the junction kept 5 bases outside the gene matches. Germline V CDR1 and CDR2: KGHDR, SFDVKD. CDR3 nucleotides: TGTGCCACCAGGGCACTAGCGGGAGAGAATGAGCAGTTCTTC. This gives the protein CATRALAGENEQFF.

The sample holds a few counts of this clonotype. The chain has TRBV10-3 and TRBJ2-1; 7 bases line up with TRBD1. The length of the CDR3 is 14 residues. Germline V gene data show CDR1 as ENHRY and CDR2 as SYGVKD. With V trimmed by 5 bases and J by 2 bases, 3 bases remained unmatched. CDR3 loop: CAISSQGAYNEQFF. CDR3 DNA sequence: TGTGCCATCAGTTCTCAGGGGGCCTACAATGAGCAGTTCTTC.

This clonotype was detected only a few times. V and J are TRBV12-3 or TRBV12-4 and TRBJ2-3; D ambiguous. The CDR3 loop spans 16 amino acids. The V end was cut by 4 bases, the J end by 0 bases, with 14 bases between. The DNA of the CDR3 is TGTGCCAGCAGTTCCCGACTCATACCTAGCACAGATACGCAGTATTTT. Amino acids: CASSSRLIPSTDTQYF.